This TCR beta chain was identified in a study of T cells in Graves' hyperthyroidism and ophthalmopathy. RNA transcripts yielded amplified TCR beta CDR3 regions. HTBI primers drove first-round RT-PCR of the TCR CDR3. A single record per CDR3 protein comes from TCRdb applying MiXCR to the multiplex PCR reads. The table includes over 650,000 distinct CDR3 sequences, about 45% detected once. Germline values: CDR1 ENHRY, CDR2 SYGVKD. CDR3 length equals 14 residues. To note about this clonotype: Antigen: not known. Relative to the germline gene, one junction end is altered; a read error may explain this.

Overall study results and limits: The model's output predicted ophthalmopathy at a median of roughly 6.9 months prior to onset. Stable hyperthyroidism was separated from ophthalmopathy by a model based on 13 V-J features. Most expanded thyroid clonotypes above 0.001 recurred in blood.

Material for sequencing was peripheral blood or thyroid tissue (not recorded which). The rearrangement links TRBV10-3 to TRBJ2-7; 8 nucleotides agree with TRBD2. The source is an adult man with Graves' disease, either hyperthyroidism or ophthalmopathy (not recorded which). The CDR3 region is CASSYGRGVNEQYF. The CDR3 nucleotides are TGTGCCAGCAGTTACGGGCGGGGGGTCAACGAGCAGTACTTC.